The entry that follows covers one T cell receptor (beta chain) sequence. This specimen belongs to a study of cytomegalovirus exposure and HLA in healthy donors. V was pared by 1 base and J by 4 bases, with 10 bases between. Germline V gene sequence: CDR1 SGHVS, CDR2 FQNEAQ. This CDR3 comprises 14 residues. PCR amplification relied on 60 Vbeta primers (plus 13 Jbeta primers). Some clones are missing from TCRdb's copy, which holds only in-frame ones; the method was immunoSEQ multiplex PCR. The sample carries under 150,000 clones, roughly two thirds recorded once. Sequencing used PBMCs. This rearrangement joins TRBV7-8 to TRBJ1-1; possible D gene TRBD1, 6 bases. This TCR derives from a man younger than 30 in good health and CMV-seropositive. The CDR3 loop reads CASSLDGGRTEAFF. DNA of the CDR3: TGTGCCAGCAGCTTAGATGGGGGCCGCACTGAAGCTTTCTTT.